A single sample gave rise to the 13 T cell receptor beta chains below, sequenced in a study of cytomegalovirus exposure and HLA in healthy donors. Primers for the PCR totalled 60 Vbeta and 13 Jbeta. The protocol was immunoSEQ multiplex PCR, while the TCRdb copy is restricted to in-frame clones and leaves out a portion. This table holds 55,000 to 65,000 clones, approximately 80% found once. Sequencing was done on a sample of PBMCs. The source of these receptors is a human donor in good health.

The rearrangement uses TRBV4-2 and TRBJ2-2; D is uncertain. Trimming left V 0 bases short and J 3 bases short, with 8 bases between. CDR1 is LGHNA and CDR2 is YNFKEQ in the germline V gene. The CDR3 has 15 residues. The CDR3: CASSQDSPDTGELFF. DNA for the CDR3: TGTGCCAGCAGCCAAGATTCCCCGGACACCGGGGAGCTGTTTTTT.

The CDR3 protein is CASSQGVPVDYGYTF. The CDR3 DNA follows: TGCGCCAGCAGCCAAGGCGTACCGGTGGACTATGGCTACACCTTC. This sequence joins TRBV4-1 and TRBJ1-2; D is ambiguous. There are 15 residues in the CDR3. Germline values: CDR1 MGHRA, CDR2 YSYEKL. The ends were cut back, 1 base at V and 3 bases at J, with 12 bases in the middle.

The chain couples TRBV5-1 to TRBJ1-3, with a weak D call TRBD1 (6 bases). Germline V gene data show CDR1 as SGHRS and CDR2 as YFSETQ. The CDR3 is 14 residues long. Trimming cost V 5 bases and J 2 bases, with 11 bases left between them. This CDR3 is CASSTGNTGNTIYF. The CDR3 bases are TGCGCCAGCAGTACAGGGAACACTGGAAACACCATATATTTT.

This clone was counted a few times. The chain is built from TRBV4-2 and TRBJ2-6; 7 bases fit TRBD2. With V trimmed by 0 bases and J by 2 bases, 1 base remained unmatched. The CDR3 runs 16 residues. Germline V CDR1 and CDR2: LGHNA, YNFKEQ. The CDR3 region has the DNA TGTGCCAGCAGCCAAGAGGGAGGGACTGGGGCCAACGTCCTGACTTTC. Its translation: CASSQEGGTGANVLTF.

The chain is built from TRBV4-3 and TRBJ1-4, with 9 bases identical to TRBD1. The CDR3 totals 16 residues. Germline-derived CDR1 and CDR2 are LGHNA and YSLEER. With V trimmed by 0 bases and J by 5 bases, 4 bases remained unmatched. The CDR3 DNA follows: TGCGCCAGCAGCCAAGAGGCCGGGACAGGGAATGAAAAACTGTTTTTT. Translation gives CASSQEAGTGNEKLFF.

V usage is TRBV7-8 and J usage is TRBJ2-3; 9 nucleotides align to TRBD2. Germline CDR1 reads SGHVS; CDR2 reads FQNEAQ. V lost 1 base to trimming and J lost 4 bases; unmatched junction nucleotides: 6. The CDR3 totals 16 residues. The CDR3 nucleotides are TGTGCCAGCAGCTTAGTTCTTAGCGGGGGTGCAGATACGCAGTATTTT. As protein: CASSLVLSGGADTQYF.

Only one count was recorded for this clone. This chain connects TRBV27 to TRBJ2-7; tentative D call: TRBD1 (6 bases). The V and J ends lost 8 bases and 3 bases respectively, with 11 bases between them. Germline-derived CDR1 and CDR2 are MNHEY and SMNVEV (reference sequence). The CDR3 has 12 amino acids. Here the CDR3 reads CASLTGCYEQYF. The DNA for the CDR3 is TGTGCCAGCCTTACAGGGTGCTACGAGCAGTACTTC.

For this clone: This CDR3 fails to terminate in the conserved phenylalanine or tryptophan, so it likely reflects a read error. The DNA is left out, because the CDR3 cannot be placed on it with certainty; the CDR3 is given as TCRdb lists it. J is TRBJ2-4 and V is TRBV2; the table assigns TRBD1, which was not confirmed against the DNA. Germline lookup yields CDR1 SNHLY and CDR2 FYNNEI. A total of 13 residues make up the CDR3, ends included. CDR3 sequence: CASSERGPGPQRL.

This clone occurred once. The rearrangement links TRBV6-6 to TRBJ2-3; D not resolved. CDR1 is MNHNY and CDR2 is SVGAGI in the germline V gene (reference sequence). Trimming stripped 8 bases from V and 1 base from J, with 7 bases between. This CDR3 has 12 amino acids. The CDR3 region has the DNA TGTGCCAGCGCCCCAGGCACAGATACGCAGTATTTT. This codes for CASAPGTDTQYF.

This clone was seen only once. One junction end disagrees with the germline gene, perhaps due to a read error. The gene calls are TRBV7-9 and TRBJ1-2; D is unclear. Germline V lookup: CDR1 SEHNR, CDR2 FQNEAQ (reference sequence). The CDR3 spans 18 residues. The CDR3 loop reads CSSSPHPQDRLANYGYTF. The CDR3 nucleotides read TGTTCCAGCAGCCCCCACCCACAAGACCGCCTAGCTAACTATGGCTACACCTTC. The entire variable domain, with the rest obtained from reference TRBV7-9 and TRBJ1-2, is as follows: DTGVSQNPRHKITKRGQNVTFRCDPISEHNRLYWYRQTLGQGPEFLTYFQNEAQLEKSRLLSDRFSAERPKGSFSTLEIQRTEQGDSAMYLCSSSPHPQDRLANYGYTFGSGTRLTVV.

This clone appeared a single time. The genes are TRBV19 and TRBJ1-2, with 7 bases identical to TRBD1. With 10 bases clipped from V and 1 base from J, the junction kept 3 bases outside the gene matches. The CDR3 runs to 12 residues. Germline V gene sequence: CDR1 LNHDA, CDR2 SQIVND (reference sequence). CDR3 bases: TGTGCCACACAGGGGATTAACTATGGCTACACCTTC. This encodes CATQGINYGYTF.

The genes are TRBV2 and TRBJ1-1; 10 bases are shared with TRBD1. V shed 3 bases and J 5 bases; nucleotides not matched to a gene: 9. Germline values: CDR1 SNHLY, CDR2 FYNNEI. There are 16 residues in the CDR3. CDR3 amino acids: CASSDPRQGAGTEAFF. The CDR3, as DNA: TGTGCCAGCAGTGACCCCAGACAGGGGGCGGGAACTGAAGCTTTCTTT.

This clone was observed once. The chain employs TRBV7-2 and TRBJ1-5, with 9 bases lining up with TRBD1. Germline V gene lookup returns CDR1 SGHTA and CDR2 FQGNSA. The junction had 7 bases not matched to a gene; V was cut back by 1 base and J by 6 bases. The CDR3 is 16 residues long. This chain's CDR3 is CASSLVSWDRVQPQHF. Written as DNA, the CDR3 is TGTGCCAGCAGCTTAGTGAGTTGGGACAGGGTTCAGCCCCAGCATTTT.